These 30 T cell receptor beta chains were all obtained from the same sample, sequenced in a study of preoperative IRX-2 immunotherapy in early breast cancer. Sequencing was performed with immunoSEQ multiplex PCR; in TCRdb, only in-frame clones are kept and a portion is missing. The sample lists over 350 clones; about 75% were seen once. Treatment given: preoperative locoregional IRX-2 cytokine immunotherapy. Sequences were derived from tumor tissue, sampled after IRX-2 immunotherapy. All receptors come from a human donor with breast cancer.

V and J are TRBV11-3 and TRBJ1-2; possible D gene TRBD1, 6 bases. Germline CDR1 and CDR2: SGHNT and YENEEA. Between the trimmed V and J ends, which lost 0 bases and 5 bases, there was a span of 13 bases. The CDR3 has 15 residues. The CDR3 reads CASSLDPGVSYGYTF. The CDR3 nucleotides read TGTGCCAGCAGCTTAGATCCAGGGGTCTCATATGGCTACACCTTC.

The chain recombines TRBV28 with TRBJ1-5; a possible D gene is TRBD1 (5 bases). Germline V gives CDR1 MDHEN, CDR2 SYDVKM. The germline V and J ends were trimmed by 6 bases and 3 bases, with 12 bases remaining between them. The CDR3 totals 14 residues. The CDR3 DNA sequence: TGTGCCAGCAGGTTACAGGTATTCAATCAGCCCCAGCATTTT. It codes for CASRLQVFNQPQHF.

This chain connects TRBV12-5 to TRBJ2-3, with 8 positions matching TRBD2. Germline loops: CDR1 LGHNT, CDR2 FRNRAP. The CDR3 is 14 residues long. As DNA, the CDR3 is TGTGCCAGCGGTTACGGGGGGGCAGCGGATACGCAGTATTTT. Translation: CASGYGGAADTQYF.

The chain recombines TRBV19 with TRBJ1-2; 9 positions match TRBD1. Per the germline V gene, CDR1 is LNHDA and CDR2 is SQIVND (reference sequence). The CDR3 contains 17 residues. After removal of 5 bases from V and 4 bases from J, the junction contained 14 bases not matched to a gene. The CDR3 reads CASSAGQGFSSAYGYTF. CDR3 DNA sequence: TGTGCCAGTAGTGCCGGACAGGGGTTCTCGTCTGCCTATGGCTACACCTTC.

This chain connects TRBV6-8 to TRBJ2-7; weak D call: TRBD2 (6 bases). With 5 bases removed from V and 3 bases from J, the gap between germline ends came to 23 bases. Germline-derived CDR1 and CDR2 are MNHGY and SAAAGT. The CDR3 has 17 amino acids. The CDR3 reads CASSAHSTPGTGYEQYV. CDR3 sequence (DNA): TGTGCCAGCAGTGCCCACTCTACCCCGGGGACTGGCTACGAGCAGTACGTC.

V gene TRBV28 combines with J gene TRBJ1-5, with D unclear. V gave up 4 bases and J gave up 4 bases, with 17 bases separating them. CDR3 length: 16 residues. In germline, CDR1 is MDHEN, CDR2 SYDVKM. The chain's CDR3 is CASSYVMRVSNQPQHF. CDR3 nucleotide sequence: TGTGCCAGCAGTTATGTAATGCGGGTGTCTAATCAGCCCCAGCATTTT.

This rearrangement joins TRBV7-1 to TRBJ2-3; the D is unclear. TRBV7-1 is an open reading frame whose function is uncertain. The CDR3 extends over 13 amino acids. V lost 6 bases, J lost 7 bases, and 14 bases lay in between. As DNA, the CDR3 is TGTGCCAGCAGAGACTCCCCGCTGAATACGCAGTATTTT. The encoded protein is CASRDSPLNTQYF.

This chain uses TRBV6-8 with TRBJ1-6, with D uncertain. Germline V gene data show CDR1 as MNHGY and CDR2 as SAAAGT. The CDR3 covers 17 residues. The V gene lost 6 bases and the J gene lost 0 bases, with 15 bases spanning the gap. The CDR3 coding sequence is TGTGCCAGCAGGACTTCATTAGCGAGCTCCTATAATTCACCCCTCCACTTT. Translating it yields CASRTSLASSYNSPLHF.

V gene TRBV18 combines with J gene TRBJ1-2, with 9 bases aligning to TRBD1. The CDR3 is made up of 13 amino acids. With V trimmed by 2 bases and J by 6 bases, 1 base remained unmatched. Germline CDR1 KGHSH, CDR2 LQKENI. CDR3 protein: CASSPTGGDGYTF. Here the CDR3 DNA reads TGTGCCAGCTCACCAACAGGGGGCGATGGCTACACCTTC.

This chain joins TRBV19 and TRBJ1-6; D uncertain. V lost 11 bases and J lost 10, with 18 bases in between. The CDR3 contains 13 residues. CDR1 and CDR2 from the germline V gene are LNHDA and SQIVND (reference sequence). The CDR3 spells CASSRGNGSPLHF. CDR3 in DNA: TGTGCCTCGAGCAGAGGGAATGGATCACCCCTCCACTTT.

Regarding this clone: Read coverage stops 1 residue before the CDR3 terminus; the germline J gene supplies the remainder. This rearrangement joins TRBV10-3 to TRBJ1-6, with TRBD1 identical over 7 bases. V was pared by 2 bases and J by 9 bases, with 10 bases of the junction left unmatched. Germline V lookup: CDR1 ENHRY, CDR2 SYGVKD. This CDR3 contains 16 residues. The CDR3 reads CAISERGGGGASPLHF. CDR3 bases read: TGTGCCATCAGTGAGAGGGGCGGAGGGGGCGCTTCACCCCTCCAC.

The chain joins TRBV11-3 to TRBJ2-7; 7 bases align to TRBD1. This CDR3 comprises 16 residues. The J segment lost 0 bases and the V segment lost 5 bases, leaving 10 bases of the junction unmatched. CDR1 SGHNT and CDR2 YENEEA come from the germline V gene. In DNA, the CDR3 is TGTGCCAGCAGCCAAGGATCCAGGGGGAGCTCCTACGAGCAGTACGTC. Translating it yields CASSQGSRGSSYEQYV.

J is TRBJ2-1 and V is TRBV12-5, with 9 bases fitting TRBD1. The CDR3 is 16 amino acids. Germline CDR1 reads LGHNT; CDR2 reads FRNRAP. Unmatched junction bases numbered 6, after V lost 1 base and J lost 5 bases. The CDR3 nucleotides are TGTGCTAGTGGTTTGGCTTCAGGGACAGGGAACAATGAGCAGTTCTTC. Translating gives CASGLASGTGNNEQFF.

Here the CDR3 DNA reads TGTGCCAGCAGTGAAGGGGGCCGAGGCTATGGCTACACCTTC. This codes for CASSEGGRGYGYTF. The gene calls are TRBV6-7 and TRBJ1-2, with 7 nucleotides matching TRBD1. TRBV6-7 is designated an ORF whose function remains uncertain. Trimming took 5 bases from V and 4 from J; bases not matched to a gene: 7. The CDR3 totals 14 residues.

The J gene is TRBJ2-5, the V gene TRBV11-3; TRBD2 is a possible D gene (7 bases). CDR1 SGHNT and CDR2 YENEEA come from the germline V gene. The CDR3 sequence is 15 residues long. Trimming took off 0 bases at V and 5 bases at J, with 13 bases between the two ends. The CDR3 is CASSLEGGAEETQYF. The CDR3 DNA reads as TGTGCCAGCAGCTTAGAAGGGGGGGCAGAGGAGACCCAGTACTTC.

J is TRBJ2-1 and V is TRBV28, with 7 bases identical to TRBD1. CDR3 size: 13 residues. Per the germline V gene, CDR1 is MDHEN and CDR2 is SYDVKM. Trimming at V came to 6 bases and at J to 4 bases, leaving 3 bases not matched to a gene. For the CDR3, the DNA is TGTGCCAGCAGAGAGGGACAGTACAATGAGCAGTTCTTC. Amino acid sequence: CASREGQYNEQFF.

CDR3 in DNA: TGTGCCAGCAGCTTAAATCGAGCCAACTCCTACGAGCAGTACTTC. This encodes CASSLNRANSYEQYF. The chain recombines TRBV7-6 with TRBJ2-7, with no clear D. The V end lost 2 bases, the J end lost 0 bases, and 11 bases lay between the germline ends. Looked up from germline, CDR1 is SGHVS and CDR2 is FNYEAQ. This CDR3 contains 15 residues.

The chain recombines TRBV29-1 with TRBJ1-1; D is unclear. This CDR3 spans 12 amino acids. The germline CDR1 and CDR2 sequences are SQVTM and ANQGSEA. CDR3 sequence reads: CSIKSGYTEAFF. The CDR3 coding sequence is TGCAGTATTAAGTCCGGCTACACTGAAGCTTTCTTT.

The chain recombines TRBV10-2 with TRBJ2-1; TRBD1 or TRBD2 may be the D gene (6 bases each). CDR3 length equals 18 residues. Germline V gives CDR1 WSHSY, CDR2 SAAADI. Deletions cut 4 bases from V and 3 bases from J, with 22 bases between. CDR3 protein: CASSASIPTGRDYNEQFF. CDR3 nucleotide sequence: TGCGCCAGCAGTGCCTCAATACCTACAGGGCGGGACTACAATGAGCAGTTCTTC.

This clone was seen a handful of times. The chain recombines TRBV30 with TRBJ1-1; no clear D. The CDR3 length is 13 residues. Trimming took off 0 bases at V and 0 bases at J, with 5 bases between the two ends. Germline V gives CDR1 GTSNPN, CDR2 SVGIG (reference sequence). DNA for the CDR3: TGTGCCTGGAGTGTTAGTATGAACACTGAAGCTTTCTTT. Protein sequence: CAWSVSMNTEAFF.

The chain employs TRBV11-3 and TRBJ1-4, with a possible D match to TRBD1 (5 bases). Trimming left V 5 bases short and J 0 bases short, with 10 bases between. CDR3 size: 15 residues. CDR1 and CDR2 from the germline V gene are SGHNT and YENEEA. The DNA for the CDR3 is TGTGCCAGCAGCCCAAGGGGTGCAACTAATGAAAAACTGTTTTTT. Translating it yields CASSPRGATNEKLFF.

This clone has more than one count but fewer than ten. The V and J genes are TRBV6-8 and TRBJ1-2; no definite D call. Trimming cost V 2 bases and J 4 bases, with 5 bases left between them. Germline-derived CDR1 and CDR2 are MNHGY and SAAAGT. CDR3 size: 12 residues. The CDR3 bases are TGTGCCAGCAGTTACGGTACCTATGGCTACACCTTC. It is translated as CASSYGTYGYTF.

This chain uses TRBV19 with TRBJ1-3; a weak D match, TRBD1 (5 bases). The V end lost 6 bases, the J end lost 0 bases, and 12 bases lay between the germline ends. Germline-derived CDR1 and CDR2 are LNHDA and SQIVND (reference sequence). The CDR3 loop spans 15 amino acids. The CDR3: CASSSGTSSGNTIYF. CDR3 bases: TGTGCCAGTAGCTCCGGGACGTCCTCTGGAAACACCATATATTTT.

V is TRBV11-3 and J is TRBJ2-1, with 7 bases lining up with TRBD1. The CDR3 loop spans 15 amino acids. Germline-derived CDR1 and CDR2 are SGHNT and YENEEA. The V segment lost 5 bases and the J segment 6 bases; nucleotides outside the gene matches: 10. CDR3 bases: TGTGCCAGCAGCGCCCACGACAGGGCTGGCAATGAGCAGTTCTTC. Protein sequence: CASSAHDRAGNEQFF.

The V call is TRBV28, the J call TRBJ1-2; D uncertain. V lost 3 bases and J lost 0, with 11 bases in between. The CDR3 extends over 15 amino acids. The V gene's germline CDR1 is MDHEN and CDR2 SYDVKM. The CDR3 is CASSFFGPTNYGYTF. CDR3 coding DNA: TGTGCCAGCAGTTTCTTTGGCCCAACTAACTATGGCTACACCTTC.

This chain links TRBV14 with TRBJ2-7; D unclear. This CDR3 spans 12 amino acids. Germline CDR1 SGHDN, CDR2 FVKESK. Trimming pared 1 base from V and 9 bases from J, leaving 10 bases between. The CDR3 region is CASSQGVPRQYF. The CDR3 nucleotides read TGTGCCAGCAGCCAAGGGGTTCCGAGGCAGTACTTC.

This clone was found a few times. V and J are TRBV11-3 and TRBJ2-1; TRBD2 matches 10 bases. The CDR3 contains 15 residues. V lost 2 bases and J lost 6; bases outside the gene matches: 4. The germline gives CDR1 SGHNT, CDR2 YENEEA. The CDR3 DNA follows: TGTGCCAGCAGCTTACAGCGGGGGGGCCGCAATGAGCAGTTCTTC. This codes for CASSLQRGGRNEQFF.

This chain connects TRBV6-8 to TRBJ2-3, with TRBD1 matching 9 bases. The length of the CDR3 is 13 residues. The junction had 5 bases not matched to a gene; V was cut back by 7 bases and J by 6 bases. CDR1 is MNHGY, CDR2 SAAAGT, per germline. The CDR3 bases are TGTGCCAGCACCTTGGACAGGGGCGATACGCAGTATTTT. It yields the protein CASTLDRGDTQYF.

The chain combines TRBV19 with TRBJ1-2; no firm D call. Trimming pared 3 bases from V and 1 base from J, leaving 6 bases between. The CDR3 totals 13 residues. Germline CDR1 LNHDA, CDR2 SQIVND (reference sequence). The CDR3 here is CASSMGLNYGYTF. DNA for the CDR3: TGTGCCAGTAGTATGGGCCTTAACTATGGCTACACCTTC.

This clone was seen more than once but under ten times. This chain connects TRBV15 to TRBJ1-3; D call uncertain. This CDR3 has 14 residues. V lost 6 bases, J lost 0 bases, and 9 bases lay in between. Per the germline V gene, CDR1 is LNHNV and CDR2 is YYDKDF (reference sequence). CDR3 sequence reads: CATRTKSSGNTIYF. CDR3 coding DNA: TGTGCCACCAGGACGAAAAGCTCTGGAAACACCATATATTTT. The full variable domain, with the rest looked up from reference TRBV15 and TRBJ1-3, is DAMVIQNPRYQVTQFGKPVTLSCSQTLNHNVMYWYQQKSSQAPKLLFHYYDKDFNNEADTPDNFQSRRPNTSFCFLDIRSPGLGDTAMYLCATRTKSSGNTIYFGEGSWLTVV.